This TCR beta chain comes out of a study of early T cells in non-severe SARS-CoV-2 infection. The TCR library protocol attached unique molecular identifiers to the individual cDNA molecules. TCRdb recomputed calls from the 5' RACE reads with MiXCR, one row per CDR3 protein. The data contain tens of thousands of distinct CDR3 sequences, more than 9% of them singletons. About this clonotype itself: Its antigen remains unidentified.

V dropped 2 bases and J dropped 3 bases, with 4 bases sitting between them. Germline V gene sequence: CDR1 SGHTA, CDR2 FQGTGA. CDR3 length: 13 residues. Study-level findings and limits: VDJdb matches were skewed toward anti-spike CD8 T cell responses.

The origin of this receptor is an adult who was a healthcare worker with PCR-confirmed SARS-CoV-2 infection or an uninfected control (not recorded which). The chain recombines TRBV7-3 with TRBJ1-4; D unclear. What was sequenced was whole blood. CDR3 in amino acids: CASSLSPNEKLFF. CDR3 nucleotides: TGTGCCAGCAGCTTATCGCCTAATGAAAAACTGTTTTTT.